What follows is one T cell receptor (beta chain) and its context. What antigen it recognizes has not been identified. Per-nucleotide qualities are absent, and no much larger clonotype sits a single base away. The CDR3 holds 11 amino acids from the cysteine to the phenylalanine. Only the CDR3 DNA is retained, 33 bases long and in frame from the first base. V and J are truncated by 6 bases and 5 bases respectively, leaving an intervening sequence of 10 bases. Looking up the germline V gene (reference sequence) yields CDR1 DFQATT and CDR2 SNEGSKA. The sample originates from a study of T cells after yellow fever vaccination (dated by TCRdb to the late 2010s). About the investigation overall: The SMART-Seq v4 Ultra Low Input RNA kit was used to prepare libraries from fractions with low cell numbers. Bulk TCR alpha and beta repertoires were sequenced longitudinally to track T-cell clones before and after primary and booster YFV17D yellow fever vaccination. Two healthy male donors, one aged 18 to 29 and one aged 30 to 40 years, made up the cohort. Blood samples were taken at several timepoints before and after primary and secondary immunization, and bulk PBMC replicates and cell subsets were isolated.

TCR cDNA was synthesized by 5'RACE template switching, through which a universal primer site and unique molecular identifiers were introduced. Priming of cDNA synthesis was performed from both the TCR alpha and TCR beta constant segments. Library amplification used two PCR steps, and the second PCR step added sample barcodes and sequencing adapters. Sequencing of libraries was performed on Illumina HiSeq 2500 (2x100 bp) or NovaSeq (2x150 bp). The paper's data handling went like this. MIGEC was used to demultiplex reads and collapse the reads into UMI consensus sequences, and MiXCR was used for V(D)J alignment. Clonotypes responding to the vaccine were identified with edgeR on replicate PBMC samples, with the criteria of FDR below 0.01 and a log2 fold change above 5 up to day 15. Each bulk clonotype was labeled CD4 or CD8 based on which sequenced repertoire, CD4 or CD8, contained the clonotype at higher abundance. TCRdb cleaned the public reads at Q25 with fastp, built clones with MiXCR and kept in-frame beta chains. Records with the same CDR3 protein are collapsed into one entry carrying the most frequent genes and DNA. The authors' filters were not applied to this entry. The sample records under 300,000 distinct CDR3 sequences, 10% to 15% of which are singletons. The top ten clones comprise around 0.49% of the sample.

Paper-wide results and their limitations: A small share of clonotypes occurred in both CD4 and CD8 compartments, likely arising from convergent recombination. FACS-sorted repertoires could contain abundant contaminating clonotypes from the bulk population, so computational filtering was required. Compared with the primary T-cell response, the secondary T-cell response was weaker but faster, peaking on day 5 rather than day 15. Only two donors were included in the study, so the extent to which the findings can be generalized is limited. Most clones expanded after primary vaccination (approximately 97% of CD4 and around 89% of CD8) were re-detected after the booster, suggesting that broad memory maintenance occurred.

What this sample's treatment or condition label stands for: live attenuated yellow fever vaccine strain. PBMCs were isolated from peripheral blood using a standard Ficoll-Paque protocol. CD4 and CD8 T-cell fractions were isolated with Dynabeads CD4 and CD8 positive selection kits. TriZol was used to extract RNA from bulk PBMCs, from CD4 and CD8 fractions, and from dextramer-positive and dextramer-negative fractions. The chain couples TRBV20-1 to TRBJ1-1; the D gene cannot be resolved reliably. Material: CD4+ T cells sorted from PBMCs, obtained 45 days after the yellow fever booster vaccination. This receptor was identified in a man aged 30-40 years who received the YFV17D yellow fever vaccine. The CDR3: CSARGGTEAFF. The base sequence is TGCAGTGCCCGTGGAGGGACTGAAGCTTTCTTT.